This T cell receptor (beta chain) was captured in a study of cytomegalovirus exposure and HLA in healthy donors. Study context: In an earlier analysis, 95 million to 140 million unique TCR beta sequences were found from 150 million to 200 million T cells.

Study findings and constraints: A list of roughly 160 TCR beta chains associated with cytomegalovirus was given.

This CDR3 has 12 residues. Germline CDR1 and CDR2: LNHDA and SQIVND (reference sequence). Between the trimmed V and J ends, which lost 5 bases and 8 bases, there was a span of 12 bases. It was with 60 Vbeta and 13 Jbeta primers that the PCR ran. Clones were sequenced by immunoSEQ multiplex PCR, and TCRdb holds only the in-frame ones, with some missing. The table includes roughly 250,000 clones, about 80% detected once. As for this clone: The antigen is undetermined.

V usage is TRBV19 and J usage is TRBJ1-2; D call uncertain. The receptor's source is a girl aged 2 to 9 in good health and CMV-seronegative. Material for sequencing was PBMCs. This chain's CDR3 is CASSSFSVGYTF. As DNA, the CDR3 is TGTGCCAGTAGTTCCTTCAGCGTGGGCTACACCTTC.